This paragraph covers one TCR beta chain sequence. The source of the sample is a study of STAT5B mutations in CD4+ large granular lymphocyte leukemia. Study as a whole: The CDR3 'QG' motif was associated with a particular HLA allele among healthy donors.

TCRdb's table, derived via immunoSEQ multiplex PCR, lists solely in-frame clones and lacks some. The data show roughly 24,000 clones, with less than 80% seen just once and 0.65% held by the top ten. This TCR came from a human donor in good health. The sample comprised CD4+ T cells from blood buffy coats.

This CDR3 reads CAISESASFYEQFF. In DNA form, the CDR3 reads TGTGCCATCAGTGAGTCCGCTAGCTTCTATGAGCAGTTCTTC. This rearrangement joins TRBV10-3 to TRBJ2-1; tentative D call: TRBD2 (5 bases). This CDR3 comprises 14 residues. The germline V gene has CDR1 ENHRY and CDR2 SYGVKD. V was clipped by 0 bases and J by 8 bases, with 11 bases between them.